Listed here are 10 T cell receptor beta chains from one sample, sequenced in a study of molecular identifiers for immune sequencing clone quantification. MiXCR, run by TCRdb on the PCR reads, gives a single entry per CDR3 protein. The data show around 40,000 distinct CDR3 sequences, less than 20% seen once. Sequencing was performed on naive CD8+ T cells from blood, with Jurkat cell RNA spiked in. As to subset: FACS-sorted CD8+CD4-CCR7+CD45RA+ naive T cells. These receptors were collected from a human donor in good health. Some libraries in this study had Jurkat cell RNA spiked in.

By proportion, this clonotype is medium-sized. V and J are TRBV5-5 and TRBJ2-3, with TRBD1 as a possible D gene (5 bases). CDR3 length: 14 residues. Germline CDR1 is SGHKS and CDR2 is YYEKEE (reference sequence). V lost 5 bases to trimming and J lost 2 bases, with 12 bases between them. CDR3 loop: CASSFDRNTDTQYF. In nucleotides, the CDR3 is TGTGCCAGCAGTTTCGACAGAAACACAGATACGCAGTATTTT.

Of note for this clonotype: A much larger clone lies one base from this, so it may be a read error. The V and J genes are TRBV19 and TRBJ1-1; TRBD1 might be the D (5 bases). This CDR3 comprises 15 residues. The germline V gene encodes CDR1 LNHDA and CDR2 SQIVND (reference sequence). The CDR3 region has the DNA TGTGCCAGTAGTATCTACGGGACTCTGAACGCTGAAGCTTTCTTT. It specifies CASSIYGTLNAEAFF. Full variable domain (outside the CDR3, taken from reference TRBV19 and TRBJ1-1): DGGITQSPKYLFRKEGQNVTLSCEQNLNHDAMYWYRQDPGQGLRLIYYSQIVNDFQKGDIAEGYSVSREKKESFPLTVTSAQKNPTAFYLCASSIYGTLNAEAFFGQGTRLTVV.

This clonotype was picked up many times. The V and J genes are TRBV4-3 and TRBJ2-3; 9 nucleotides agree with TRBD2. Germline values: CDR1 LGHNA, CDR2 YSLEER. V lost 0 bases, J lost 1 base, and 11 bases stayed unmatched. This CDR3 has 19 amino acids. In nucleotides, the CDR3 is TGCGCCAGCAGCCAAGATAGCGGGGGATACCTAGCCGGCACAGATACGCAGTATTTT. As protein: CASSQDSGGYLAGTDTQYF.

This clonotype was seen more than once but under ten times. Just one base apart from a much larger clone, this may be a read error. This rearrangement joins TRBV25-1 to TRBJ1-4; TRBD1 matches 7 bases. Germline-derived CDR1 and CDR2 are MGHDK and SYGVNS. The CDR3 has 14 amino acids. CDR3 DNA: TGTGCCAGCGGTGAAACAGGGGCCCGTGAAAAACCGTTTTTT. It translates to CASGETGAREKPFF.

This clonotype has a handful of counts. Given a much more abundant clone one base away, this may be a read error. The chain recombines TRBV4-2 with TRBJ2-3; 10 nucleotides align to TRBD2. This CDR3 contains 19 residues. The germline CDR1 and CDR2 sequences are LGHNA and YNFKEQ. The trim removed 0 bases at V and 5 bases at J, leaving 14 bases unmatched. This CDR3 is CASSQEASPAGGFGDTQYF. CDR3 nucleotides: TGTGCCAGCAGCCAAGAGGCGAGTCCAGCGGGAGGGTTTGGAGATACGCAGTATTTT.

This clonotype was picked up many times. This chain joins TRBV29-1 and TRBJ1-3; unclear D gene. Trimming shortened V by 3 bases and J by 1 base, and 7 bases separated the two germline ends. There are 13 residues in the CDR3. The germline V gene has CDR1 SQVTM and CDR2 ANQGSEA. CDR3: CSVDSGSGNTIYF. CDR3 nucleotides: TGCAGCGTTGATAGTGGGTCTGGAAACACCATATATTTT. The full variable domain, its missing parts supplied by reference TRBV29-1 and TRBJ1-3, is SAVISQKPSRDICQRGTSLTIQCQVDSQVTMMFWYRQQPGQSLTLIATANQGSEATYESGFVIDKFPISRPNLTFSTLTVSNMSPEDSSIYLCSVDSGSGNTIYFGEGSWLTVV.

In its sample, this clonotype was seen many times. The chain employs TRBV29-1 and TRBJ2-6; D might be TRBD2 (6 bases). V lost 6 bases and J 0 bases, leaving 18 bases between the germline ends. Germline loops: CDR1 SQVTM, CDR2 ANQGSEA. The CDR3 has 17 amino acids. The CDR3 loop reads CSVEGLGVHSGANVLTF. The CDR3 bases are TGCAGCGTGGAGGGTCTAGGGGTTCACTCTGGGGCCAACGTCCTGACTTTC. The variable domain in full, completed from reference TRBV29-1 and TRBJ2-6, reads SAVISQKPSRDICQRGTSLTIQCQVDSQVTMMFWYRQQPGQSLTLIATANQGSEATYESGFVIDKFPISRPNLTFSTLTVSNMSPEDSSIYLCSVEGLGVHSGANVLTFGAGSRLTVL.

This clonotype is medium-sized (0.01 to 0.1%) by share. The gene calls are TRBV29-1 and TRBJ1-1, with TRBD1 as a possible D gene (5 bases). CDR1 SQVTM and CDR2 ANQGSEA come from the germline V gene. This CDR3 is built from 12 residues. Trimming took 0 bases from V and 6 from J, leaving 8 bases between them. CDR3 sequence (DNA): TGCAGCGTTGAAGACAGGGAAGCTGAAGCTTTCTTT. This codes for CSVEDREAEAFF. Looking up the rest from reference TRBV29-1 and TRBJ1-1 gives the full variable domain: SAVISQKPSRDICQRGTSLTIQCQVDSQVTMMFWYRQQPGQSLTLIATANQGSEATYESGFVIDKFPISRPNLTFSTLTVSNMSPEDSSIYLCSVEDREAEAFFGQGTRLTVV.

V is TRBV28 and J is TRBJ2-5, with D maybe TRBD2 (6 bases). Trimming shortened V by 5 bases and J by 0 bases, and 16 bases separated the two germline ends. The V gene's germline CDR1 is MDHEN and CDR2 SYDVKM. The length of the CDR3 is 16 residues. In DNA, the CDR3 is TGTGCCAGCAGTCCTCCGGGGGACCCGTACCAAGAGACCCAGTACTTC. This codes for CASSPPGDPYQETQYF.

In its sample, this clonotype was seen many times. The chain combines TRBV28 with TRBJ2-7; 11 positions agree with TRBD1. Germline values: CDR1 MDHEN, CDR2 SYDVKM. V lost 6 bases to trimming and J lost 3 bases; unmatched junction nucleotides: 4. The length of the CDR3 is 14 residues. Here the CDR3 reads CASRRDRGNYEQYF. Here the CDR3 DNA reads TGTGCCAGCAGGCGGGACAGGGGGAACTACGAGCAGTACTTC.